A few counts support the clone carrying this TCR beta chain. Its antigen is unidentified. Each CDR3 protein is one row after TCRdb ran MiXCR on the reads. This table holds roughly 150,000 distinct CDR3 sequences, around 30% found once. The data are from a study of T cell repertoires in cytomegalovirus infection. Looking at the study overall: Evidence of both CMV infection and a matching HLA type came from public TCR beta signatures.

CDR1 is SGHVS and CDR2 is FNYEAQ in the germline V gene. V lost 5 bases to trimming and J lost 7 bases, with 18 bases between them. The CDR3 spans 14 residues. This sequence joins TRBV7-6 and TRBJ2-7; perhaps TRBD1 as D (6 bases). The TCR was taken from a human donor in good health (CMV status not recorded). Some clones in this sample may be carry-over from other donors' samples. The starting material was CD8+ T cells from cultured PBMCs, obtained from culture after CMV antigen stimulation. The CDR3 loop is CASSTGTLPGEQYF. CDR3 bases: TGTGCCAGCAGCACCGGGACACTCCCAGGGGAGCAGTACTTC.